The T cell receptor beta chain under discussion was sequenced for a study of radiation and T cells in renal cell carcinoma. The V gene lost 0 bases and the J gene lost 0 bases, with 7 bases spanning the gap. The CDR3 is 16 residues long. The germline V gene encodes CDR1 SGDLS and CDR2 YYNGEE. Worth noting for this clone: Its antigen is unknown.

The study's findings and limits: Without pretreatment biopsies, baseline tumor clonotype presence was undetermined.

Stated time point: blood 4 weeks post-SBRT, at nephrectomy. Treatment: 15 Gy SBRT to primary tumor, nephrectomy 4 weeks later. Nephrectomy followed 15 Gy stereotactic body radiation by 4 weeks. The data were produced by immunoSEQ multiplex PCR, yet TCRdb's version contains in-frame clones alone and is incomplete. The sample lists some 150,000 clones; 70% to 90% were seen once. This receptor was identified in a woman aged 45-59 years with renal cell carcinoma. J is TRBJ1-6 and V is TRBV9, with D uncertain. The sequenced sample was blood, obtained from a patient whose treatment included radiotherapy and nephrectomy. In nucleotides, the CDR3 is TGTGCCAGCAGCGTAGGAGTGGGCTCCTATAATTCACCCCTCCACTTT. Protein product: CASSVGVGSYNSPLHF.